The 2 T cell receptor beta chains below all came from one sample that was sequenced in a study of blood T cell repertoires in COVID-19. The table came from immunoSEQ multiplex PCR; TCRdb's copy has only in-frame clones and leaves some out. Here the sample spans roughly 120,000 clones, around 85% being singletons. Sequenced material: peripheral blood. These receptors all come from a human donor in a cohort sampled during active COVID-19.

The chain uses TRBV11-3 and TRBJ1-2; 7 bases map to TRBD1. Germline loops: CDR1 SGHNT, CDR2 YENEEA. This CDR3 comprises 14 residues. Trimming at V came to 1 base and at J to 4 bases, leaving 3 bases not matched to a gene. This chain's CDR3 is CASSLGTGTYGYTF. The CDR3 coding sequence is TGTGCCAGCAGCTTAGGGACAGGAACCTATGGCTACACCTTC.

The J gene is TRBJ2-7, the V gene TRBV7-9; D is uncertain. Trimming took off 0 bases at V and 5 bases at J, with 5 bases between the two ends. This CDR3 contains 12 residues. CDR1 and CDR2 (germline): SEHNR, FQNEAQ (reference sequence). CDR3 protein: CASSLATDEQYF. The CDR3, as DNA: TGTGCCAGCAGCTTAGCAACAGACGAGCAGTACTTC.